Below, 29 T cell receptor beta chains from the same sample are listed, as sequenced in a study of shared clonotypes between healthy human individuals. Data came from immunoSEQ multiplex PCR; TCRdb stores just in-frame clones and leaves some out. Of about 600,000 clones in the sample, more than 95% were seen once. The material sequenced was naive CD4+ T cells sorted from blood. Subset here: CD45RA+ positively selected. Receptors originate from a woman aged 25 to 39 in good health.

This clone was picked up one time. The chain has TRBV19 and TRBJ1-2; D is possibly TRBD1 (5 bases). V lost 0 bases, J lost 0 bases, and 5 bases lay in between. The CDR3 has 14 residues. The germline V gene encodes CDR1 LNHDA and CDR2 SQIVND (reference sequence). CDR3 residues: CASSIEGPNYGYTF. CDR3 bases: TGTGCCAGTAGTATAGAGGGGCCTAACTATGGCTACACCTTC. The full variable domain, completed using reference TRBV19 and TRBJ1-2, is DGGITQSPKYLFRKEGQNVTLSCEQNLNHDAMYWYRQDPGQGLRLIYYSQIVNDFQKGDIAEGYSVSREKKESFPLTVTSAQKNPTAFYLCASSIEGPNYGYTFGSGTRLTVV.

This clone was detected only a few times. The chain employs TRBV2 and TRBJ1-5, with 8 bases fitting TRBD1. Germline assignment: CDR1 SNHLY and CDR2 FYNNEI. With V trimmed by 6 bases and J by 5 bases, 3 bases remained unmatched. The CDR3 spans 13 residues. CDR3 in DNA: TGTGCCAGCAGACAGGGGGTGGATCAGCCCCAGCATTTT. It translates to CASRQGVDQPQHF.

The gene calls are TRBV5-1 and TRBJ2-2; D remains ambiguous. Germline CDR1 reads SGHRS; CDR2 reads YFSETQ. Trimming removed 0 bases at V and 2 bases at J, with 8 bases between. This CDR3 has 15 residues. In DNA form, the CDR3 reads TGCGCCAGCAGCTTGGTGGCAGCTAACACCGGGGAGCTGTTTTTT. This gives the protein CASSLVAANTGELFF. Supplemented by reference TRBV5-1 and TRBJ2-2, the full variable domain reads KAGVTQTPRYLIKTRGQQVTLSCSPISGHRSVSWYQQTPGQGLQFLFEYFSETQRNKGNFPGRFSGRQFSNSRSEMNVSTLELGDSALYLCASSLVAANTGELFFGEGSRLTVL.

In its sample, this clone was seen once. This chain uses TRBV23-1 with TRBJ2-5; D not certain. TRBV23-1 is identified as an open reading frame with a role that is uncertain. V lost 4 bases to trimming and J lost 1 base, with 19 bases between them. This CDR3 comprises 17 residues. The CDR3 DNA is TGCGCCAGCAGTCTGGGCACCTTACCCATATTCCAAGAGACCCAGTACTTC. It codes for CASSLGTLPIFQETQYF.

This sequence joins TRBV19 and TRBJ2-1; D tentatively fits TRBD1 or TRBD2 (5 bases each). V shed 1 base and J shed 4 bases, with 11 bases lying between them. Looked up from germline, CDR1 is LNHDA and CDR2 is SQIVND (reference sequence). This CDR3 is 15 amino acids long. The CDR3 sequence: CASSIGGSMYNEQFF. In nucleotides, the CDR3 is TGTGCCAGTAGTATAGGGGGGTCTATGTACAATGAGCAGTTCTTC.

In its sample, this clone was seen once. This chain links TRBV19 with TRBJ2-7; TRBD2 agrees at 10 bases. The CDR3 is 15 amino acids. V lost 5 bases to trimming and J lost 4 bases; unmatched junction nucleotides: 8. CDR1 LNHDA and CDR2 SQIVND come from the germline V gene (reference sequence). CDR3 in amino acids: CASSEVAGGIYEQYF. The CDR3 nucleotides read TGTGCCAGTAGTGAAGTAGCGGGAGGAATTTACGAGCAGTACTTC.

The gene calls are TRBV19 and TRBJ2-5; TRBD1 agrees at 8 bases. Losses at the gene ends were 5 bases for V and 5 bases for J; bases not matched to a gene: 13. This CDR3 contains 16 residues. Germline values: CDR1 LNHDA, CDR2 SQIVND (reference sequence). CDR3 in amino acids: CASSPGTGAKGETQYF. In nucleotides, the CDR3 is TGTGCCAGTAGTCCCGGGACAGGAGCCAAAGGGGAGACCCAGTACTTC.

The rearrangement links TRBV6-1 to TRBJ2-7; perhaps TRBD2 as D (5 bases). The germline gives CDR1 MNHNS, CDR2 SASEGT. Trimming removed 4 bases from V and 3 bases from J, with 10 bases in between. CDR3 size: 13 residues. The CDR3 reads CASSALAGYEQYF. CDR3 bases: TGTGCCAGCAGTGCTCTAGCTGGCTACGAGCAGTACTTC.

The chain employs TRBV28 and TRBJ2-1, with 9 bases lining up with TRBD2. V lost 0 bases and J lost 2; bases outside the gene matches: 5. The CDR3 has 17 residues. Germline CDR1 MDHEN, CDR2 SYDVKM. CDR3 in DNA: TGTGCCAGCAGTTTATGGCACGTAGCGGGAGCCTACAATGAGCAGTTCTTC. Residues: CASSLWHVAGAYNEQFF.

This chain links TRBV18 with TRBJ2-1, with 8 bases fitting TRBD2. The V gene's germline CDR1 is KGHSH and CDR2 LQKENI. The CDR3 runs to 18 residues. Losses at the gene ends were 5 bases for V and 0 bases for J; bases not matched to a gene: 12. Here the CDR3 reads CASSSETLLAASYNEQFF. In DNA, the CDR3 is TGTGCCAGCTCATCCGAAACTTTACTAGCGGCCTCCTACAATGAGCAGTTCTTC.

The chain uses TRBV7-9 and TRBJ2-1, with 12 bases matching TRBD2. Losses at the gene ends were 1 base for V and 5 bases for J; bases not matched to a gene: 0. The CDR3 is 15 amino acids. The germline V gene encodes CDR1 SEHNR and CDR2 FQNEAQ (reference sequence). CDR3 sequence (DNA): TGTGCCAGCAGCTTAGGGACTAGCGGGAACAATGAGCAGTTCTTC. This encodes CASSLGTSGNNEQFF.

The V call is TRBV7-9, the J call TRBJ1-1; 8 positions agree with TRBD1. Germline CDR1 reads SEHNR; CDR2 reads FQNEAQ (reference sequence). The CDR3 runs to 13 residues. J was trimmed by 4 bases and V by 5 bases; bases with no gene match: 3. This chain's CDR3 is CASSLTGATEAFF. CDR3 nucleotide sequence: TGTGCCAGCAGCCTGACAGGGGCCACTGAAGCTTTCTTT.

V is TRBV9 and J is TRBJ1-1; D is possibly TRBD1 (5 bases). This CDR3 comprises 14 residues. V lost 3 bases and J 4 bases, leaving 13 bases between the germline ends. Germline CDR1 and CDR2: SGDLS and YYNGEE. The CDR3 region has the DNA TGTGCCAGCAGCGCCGGGACTAGGACCACTGAAGCTTTCTTT. Residues: CASSAGTRTTEAFF.

This chain links TRBV19 with TRBJ2-3; D is unresolved. Germline V lookup: CDR1 LNHDA, CDR2 SQIVND (reference sequence). The V and J ends lost 3 bases and 3 bases respectively, with 13 bases between them. CDR3 length: 15 residues. The CDR3 loop is CASSMYNGRTDTQYF. The CDR3 DNA follows: TGTGCCAGTAGTATGTACAATGGAAGGACAGATACGCAGTATTTT.

About this clone: A junction end diverges from the germline sequence, so it may reflect a read error. The CDR3, as DNA: TGTGCCTGGAGTGCAGGGACTAGCGGGTCCGCCACCGACTTC. Protein sequence: CAWSAGTSGSATDF. This chain links TRBV30 with TRBJ2-7, with 12 bases aligning to TRBD2. This CDR3 contains 14 residues. Germline CDR1 reads GTSNPN; CDR2 reads SVGIG (reference sequence).

A note on this clone: The junction shows a germline mismatch at one end, possibly a read error. The chain is built from TRBV15 and TRBJ2-1, with 11 bases identical to TRBD2. The CDR3 is 19 amino acids. From germline, CDR1 is LNHNV and CDR2 YYDKDF (reference sequence). The CDR3 region is CATSGEVRTSGSSYNEQFF. The DNA of the CDR3 is TGTGCCACCAGCGGAGAGGTCCGTACTAGCGGGAGTTCCTACAATGAGCAGTTCTTC. Full variable domain (remainder filled in from reference TRBV15 and TRBJ2-1): DAMVIQNPRYQVTQFGKPVTLSCSQTLNHNVMYWYQQKSSQAPKLLFHYYDKDFNNEADTPDNFQSRRPNTSFCFLDIRSPGLGDTAMYLCATSGEVRTSGSSYNEQFFGPGTRLTVL.

In nucleotides, the CDR3 is TGCAGTGCTCCCGGGACTGAAGCTTTCTTT. Protein: CSAPGTEAFF. The V gene is TRBV20-1, the J gene TRBJ1-1; D gene ambiguous. V shed 5 bases and J shed 5 bases, with 6 bases lying between them. This CDR3 is built from 10 residues. The germline V gene has CDR1 DFQATT and CDR2 SNEGSKA (reference sequence).

The chain combines TRBV4-1 with TRBJ2-1; perhaps D is TRBD1 or TRBD2 (5 bases each). The CDR3 has 17 amino acids. Germline V gene data show CDR1 as MGHRA and CDR2 as YSYEKL. The V gene lost 0 bases and the J gene lost 4 bases, with 16 bases spanning the gap. CDR3: CASSQEGRGAPYNEQFF. In DNA form, the CDR3 reads TGCGCCAGCAGCCAAGAGGGAAGAGGGGCTCCTTACAATGAGCAGTTCTTC.

The chain links TRBV6-5 to TRBJ2-1; 9 bases are a match to TRBD2. Germline CDR1 MNHEY, CDR2 SVGAGI. The CDR3 runs to 15 residues. V lost 5 bases to trimming and J lost 2 bases; unmatched junction nucleotides: 4. The CDR3 DNA follows: TGTGCCAGCAGTAAGACTAGCGGTACCTACAATGAGCAGTTCTTC. Amino acid sequence: CASSKTSGTYNEQFF.

The chain links TRBV11-2 to TRBJ2-7, with D possibly TRBD2 on 5 matching bases. The V end was cut by 0 bases, the J end by 2 bases, with 11 bases between. The CDR3 is 15 residues long. The V gene's germline CDR1 is SGHAT and CDR2 FQNNGV. This CDR3 is CASSLDQGSTYEQYF. The CDR3 DNA reads TGTGCCAGCAGCTTAGATCAAGGGAGCACCTACGAGCAGTACTTC.

The J gene is TRBJ1-1, the V gene TRBV6-1, with D maybe TRBD1 (6 bases). The CDR3 contains 13 residues. In germline, CDR1 is MNHNS, CDR2 SASEGT. V was cut by 7 bases and J by 8 bases, with 17 bases left in between. The CDR3 DNA reads TGTGCCAGCATCGGGGGCGGAATCGTGGAAGCTTTCTTT. Translated, it gives CASIGGGIVEAFF.

V usage is TRBV30 and J usage is TRBJ2-1; tentatively, D is TRBD1 (5 bases). The CDR3 extends over 12 amino acids. The ends were cut back, 3 bases at V and 10 bases at J, with 13 bases in the middle. Germline V gene data show CDR1 as GTSNPN and CDR2 as SVGIG (reference sequence). CDR3 in DNA: TGTGCCTGGAGAGGTACAGGTAGGGAGCAGTTCTTC. It encodes CAWRGTGREQFF.

V is TRBV10-2 and J is TRBJ2-1; 9 positions agree with TRBD2. The CDR3 is made up of 14 amino acids. Trimming removed 10 bases from V and 5 bases from J; junction bases left unmatched: 9. Germline V gene data show CDR1 as WSHSY and CDR2 as SAAADI. The chain's CDR3 is CAIPWTSEDNEQFF. The DNA for the CDR3 is TGCGCCATACCCTGGACTAGCGAAGACAATGAGCAGTTCTTC.

This clone has only a few counts. The chain employs TRBV19 and TRBJ1-2; no definite D call. The germline gives CDR1 LNHDA, CDR2 SQIVND (reference sequence). The CDR3 covers 14 residues. The V end was cut by 7 bases, the J end by 3 bases, with 15 bases between. CDR3 in amino acids: CASTWGHGDYGYTF. DNA for the CDR3: TGTGCCAGTACCTGGGGTCACGGGGACTATGGCTACACCTTC. Together with reference TRBV19 and TRBJ1-2, the CDR3 gives the full variable domain: DGGITQSPKYLFRKEGQNVTLSCEQNLNHDAMYWYRQDPGQGLRLIYYSQIVNDFQKGDIAEGYSVSREKKESFPLTVTSAQKNPTAFYLCASTWGHGDYGYTFGSGTRLTVV.

The V call is TRBV6-5, the J call TRBJ2-3; D unclear. Trimming stripped 4 bases from V and 2 bases from J, with 10 bases between. The CDR3 contains 14 residues. In germline, CDR1 is MNHEY, CDR2 SVGAGI. CDR3 sequence: CASSFSRDTDTQYF. The CDR3 DNA reads as TGTGCCAGCAGTTTTAGTAGAGACACAGATACGCAGTATTTT.

The CDR3 sequence is CASSTGRLAGSEQYF. The CDR3 DNA is TGCGCCAGCAGCACGGGGCGTCTGGCGGGATCCGAGCAGTACTTC. This sequence joins TRBV5-1 and TRBJ2-7; D might be TRBD2 (6 bases). Germline CDR1 is SGHRS and CDR2 is YFSETQ. Trimming shortened V by 4 bases and J by 6 bases, and 20 bases separated the two germline ends. This CDR3 region has 15 residues.

The genes are TRBV5-1 and TRBJ2-7; the match to TRBD2 covers 7 bases. Per germline, CDR1 SGHRS and CDR2 YFSETQ. Trimming cost V 0 bases and J 6 bases; bases outside gene matches: 12. The CDR3 runs to 16 residues. CDR3 sequence (DNA): TGCGCCAGCAGCTTGGCTCGTTTGGCGGGAGACGGCGAGCAGTACTTC. Protein sequence: CASSLARLAGDGEQYF.

J is TRBJ2-1 and V is TRBV27; D is unresolved. The germline V and J ends were trimmed by 1 base and 0 bases, with 7 bases remaining between them. This CDR3 is built from 15 residues. Germline values: CDR1 MNHEY, CDR2 SMNVEV (reference sequence). CDR3 loop: CASSLLESSYNEQFF. CDR3 DNA sequence: TGTGCCAGCAGTTTATTAGAAAGCTCCTACAATGAGCAGTTCTTC.

The V call is TRBV13, the J call TRBJ2-5; D may match TRBD1 or TRBD2 (5 bases each). Germline CDR1 is PRHDT and CDR2 is FYEKMQ (reference sequence). V was clipped by 7 bases and J by 3 bases, with 9 bases between them. The CDR3 has 12 amino acids. The CDR3, as DNA: TGTGCCAGCACTCTGGGGGAAGAGACCCAGTACTTC. It is translated as CASTLGEETQYF.